Presented here are 7 T cell receptor beta chains from one specimen sequenced in a study of blood T cell repertoires in COVID-19. TCRdb keeps only in-frame clones here, not all; method: immunoSEQ multiplex PCR. The repertoire holds 130,000 to 150,000 clones, with approximately 86% as singletons. The sequenced sample consisted of peripheral blood. These receptors all stem from a woman in her forties with active or convalescent COVID-19.

V gene TRBV28 combines with J gene TRBJ1-2; TRBD1 agrees at 9 bases. Germline CDR1 and CDR2: MDHEN and SYDVKM. This CDR3 spans 14 amino acids. The ends lost 3 bases at V and 7 bases at J; junction bases unmatched: 6. The CDR3 reads CASSLPQGAGGYTF. The CDR3 region has the DNA TGTGCCAGCAGTTTGCCACAGGGGGCGGGTGGCTACACCTTC.

The chain couples TRBV29-1 to TRBJ2-3; no clear D. Germline lookup yields CDR1 SQVTM and CDR2 ANQGSEA. This CDR3 spans 14 amino acids. Trimming removed 7 bases from V and 0 bases from J, with 14 bases in between. CDR3 nucleotide sequence: TGCAGCGCCTCGGCGGTTACAAGCACAGATACGCAGTATTTT. This encodes CSASAVTSTDTQYF.

The rearrangement links TRBV27 to TRBJ1-2, with a tentative D call TRBD1 (6 bases). V was cut by 5 bases and J by 0 bases, with 16 bases left in between. Germline values: CDR1 MNHEY, CDR2 SMNVEV (reference sequence). This CDR3 has 16 residues. The CDR3 reads CASSPTGTRTNYGYTF. CDR3 DNA sequence: TGTGCCAGCAGTCCGACCGGGACACGGACTAACTATGGCTACACCTTC.

The V call is TRBV7-6, the J call TRBJ1-2; TRBD1 might be the D (5 bases). This CDR3 region has 14 residues. Trimming removed 1 base at V and 5 bases at J, with 11 bases between. The germline V gene encodes CDR1 SGHVS and CDR2 FNYEAQ. Written as DNA, the CDR3 is TGTGCCAGCAGCTTAGAGGGCAGGGTGTATGGCTACACCTTC. Translating it yields CASSLEGRVYGYTF.

This clone was picked up one time. Here the CDR3 DNA reads TGTGCCATCAGTGAGAGGGGCAGGGCTGGATCACCCCTCCACTTT. Translated: CAISERGRAGSPLHF. The V gene is TRBV10-3, the J gene TRBJ1-6; the D gene is possibly TRBD1 (5 bases). The germline V and J ends were trimmed by 2 bases and 10 bases, with 15 bases remaining between them. Germline CDR1 ENHRY, CDR2 SYGVKD. This CDR3 contains 15 residues.

V is TRBV21-1 and J is TRBJ2-1; the D call in the table, TRBD2, was not verified against the DNA. TRBV21-1 is given as a pseudogene. The CDR3 totals 15 residues. For the CDR3, the DNA is TGTGCCAGCAGCAAAACTAGCGGGACAGACAATGAGCAGTTCTTC. Translating it yields CASSKTSGTDNEQFF.

This clone was counted at least ten times. The chain couples TRBV7-9 to TRBJ2-3; 8 bases line up with TRBD1. This CDR3 is built from 16 residues. Per the germline V gene, CDR1 is SEHNR and CDR2 is FQNEAQ (reference sequence). J gave up 1 base and V 5 bases, and 8 bases lay outside the gene matches. The CDR3 reads CASSARTGIGTDTQYF. CDR3 in DNA: TGTGCCAGCAGCGCCCGGACAGGGATAGGCACAGATACGCAGTATTTT.